This entry describes one T cell receptor beta chain. This specimen comes from a study of blood T cell repertoires in COVID-19. At the level of the study: Acute and convalescent COVID-19 specimens originated in the United States, Italy and Spain. PBMCs, B-cell-depleted T cells, or T cells were the source of the cDNA or gDNA that made up the material.

The authors' processing: Amplification from reference gene primers served as the basis for estimated nucleated cell counts. Sequencing was performed with immunoSEQ multiplex PCR; in TCRdb, only in-frame clones are kept and a portion is missing. V, J and clone size are those of that table, while D and trimming were read from the DNA. The table includes 200,000 to 250,000 clones, about 85% detected once. This TCR came from a young woman who had recovered from COVID-19. Specimen: peripheral blood.

CDR3 sequence reads: CASSQLTGREKLFF. As DNA, the CDR3 is TGTGCCAGCAGCCAATTAACAGGGCGGGAAAAACTGTTTTTT. This chain links TRBV3-1 (or the pseudogene TRBV3-2) with TRBJ1-4, with D possibly TRBD1 on 6 matching bases. This CDR3 contains 14 residues. CDR1 and CDR2 (germline): LGHDT, YNNKEL (reference sequence). V dropped 2 bases and J dropped 8 bases, with 12 bases sitting between them.